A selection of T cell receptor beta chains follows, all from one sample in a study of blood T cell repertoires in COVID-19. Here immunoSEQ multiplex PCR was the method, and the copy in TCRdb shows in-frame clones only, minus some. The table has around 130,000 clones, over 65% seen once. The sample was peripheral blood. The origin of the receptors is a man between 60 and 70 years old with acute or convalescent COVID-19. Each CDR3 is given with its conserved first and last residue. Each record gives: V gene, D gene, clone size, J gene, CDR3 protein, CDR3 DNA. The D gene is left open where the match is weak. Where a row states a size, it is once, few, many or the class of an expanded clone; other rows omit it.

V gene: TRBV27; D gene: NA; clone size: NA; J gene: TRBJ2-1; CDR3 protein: CASSLGNEQFF; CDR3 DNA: TGTGCCAGCAGTCTCGGGAATGAGCAGTTCTTC
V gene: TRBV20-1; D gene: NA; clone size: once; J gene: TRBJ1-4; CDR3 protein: CARGSNEKLFF; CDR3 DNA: TGCGCAAGGGGGAGTAATGAAAAACTGTTTTTT
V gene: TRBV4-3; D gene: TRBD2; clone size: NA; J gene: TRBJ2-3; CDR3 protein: CASSQGLVTDTQYF; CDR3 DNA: TGCGCCAGCAGCCAGGGACTAGTCACAGATACGCAGTATTTT
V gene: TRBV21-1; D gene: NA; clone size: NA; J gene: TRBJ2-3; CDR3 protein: CASSKAPFEGLTSDTQYF; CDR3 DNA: TGTGCCAGCAGCAAAGCGCCTTTCGAGGGACTTACCTCAGATACGCAGTATTTT
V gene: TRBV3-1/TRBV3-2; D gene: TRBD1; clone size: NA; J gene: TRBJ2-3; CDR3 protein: CASSRRDRAADTQYF; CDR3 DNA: TGTGCCAGCAGCCGTAGGGACAGGGCCGCAGATACGCAGTATTTT
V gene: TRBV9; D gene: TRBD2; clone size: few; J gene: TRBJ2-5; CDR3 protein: CASSVDVREGETQYF; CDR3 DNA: TGTGCCAGCAGCGTAGATGTGCGGGAGGGTGAGACCCAGTACTTC
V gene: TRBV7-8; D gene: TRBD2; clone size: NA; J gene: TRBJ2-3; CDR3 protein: CASRGLAGGFTDTQYF; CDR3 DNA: TGTGCCAGCAGAGGACTAGCGGGGGGCTTCACAGATACGCAGTATTTT
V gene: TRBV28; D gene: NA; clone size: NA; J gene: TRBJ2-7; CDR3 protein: CASSLGLHRNSNEQYF; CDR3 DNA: TGTGCCAGCAGTTTGGGTCTGCACAGGAACAGCAACGAGCAGTACTTC
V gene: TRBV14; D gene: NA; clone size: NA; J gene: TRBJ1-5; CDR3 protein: CASTNPRGTQHF; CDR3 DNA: TGTGCCAGCACTAACCCAAGGGGGACCCAGCATTTT
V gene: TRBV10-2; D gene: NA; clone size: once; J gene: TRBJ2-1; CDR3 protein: CASNIGTGVLGEQFF; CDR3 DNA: TGCGCCAGCAATATCGGAACCGGGGTTTTAGGTGAGCAGTTCTTC
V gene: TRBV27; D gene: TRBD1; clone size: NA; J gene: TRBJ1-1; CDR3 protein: CASSSLGQLPEAFF; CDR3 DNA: TGTGCCAGCAGTTCTTTGGGACAGCTGCCTGAAGCTTTCTTT
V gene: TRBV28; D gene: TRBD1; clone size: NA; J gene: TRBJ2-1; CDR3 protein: CASSPSVGTGTNEQFF; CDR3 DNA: TGTGCCAGCAGTCCCTCCGTTGGGACAGGGACGAATGAGCAGTTCTTC
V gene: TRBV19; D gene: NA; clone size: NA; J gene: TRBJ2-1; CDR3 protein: CASSVSKSSYNEQFF; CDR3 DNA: TGTGCCAGTAGTGTTTCCAAGAGCTCCTACAATGAGCAGTTCTTC
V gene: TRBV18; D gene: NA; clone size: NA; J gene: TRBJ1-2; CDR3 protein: CASSPKGSVNGYTF; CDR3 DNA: TGTGCCAGCTCACCTAAGGGGTCTGTCAATGGCTACACCTTC
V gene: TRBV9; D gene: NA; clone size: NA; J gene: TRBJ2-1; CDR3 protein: CASSVTRGYNEQFF; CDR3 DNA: TGTGCCAGCAGCGTAACGCGGGGATACAATGAGCAGTTCTTC
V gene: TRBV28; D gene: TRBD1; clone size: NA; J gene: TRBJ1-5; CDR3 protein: CASSPRQGTNQPQHF; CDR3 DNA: TGTGCCAGCAGTCCCAGACAGGGAACTAATCAGCCCCAGCATTTT
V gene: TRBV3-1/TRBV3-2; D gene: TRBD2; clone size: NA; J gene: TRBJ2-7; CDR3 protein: CASTLIAGLYYEQYF; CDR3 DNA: TGTGCCAGCACCCTGATAGCGGGGCTTTACTACGAGCAGTACTTC
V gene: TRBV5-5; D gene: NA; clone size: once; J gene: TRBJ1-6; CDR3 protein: CASSLGLEGSPLHF; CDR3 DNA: TGTGCCAGCAGCTTGGGCCTGGAGGGGTCACCCCTCCACTTT
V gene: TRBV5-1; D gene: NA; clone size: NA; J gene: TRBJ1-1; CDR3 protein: CASSLNPSPVDRLNTEAFF; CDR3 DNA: TGCGCCAGCAGCTTGAACCCCTCCCCCGTGGACAGATTGAACACTGAAGCTTTCTTT
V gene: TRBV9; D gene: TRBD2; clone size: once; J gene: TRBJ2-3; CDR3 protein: CASSEDQRDRWDTQYF; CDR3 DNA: TGTGCCAGCAGCGAGGACCAGCGGGACCGTTGGGATACGCAGTATTTT
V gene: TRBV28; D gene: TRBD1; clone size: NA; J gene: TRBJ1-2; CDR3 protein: CASSPGQGAGGYTF; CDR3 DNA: TGTGCCAGCAGCCCTGGACAGGGGGCGGGAGGCTACACCTTC
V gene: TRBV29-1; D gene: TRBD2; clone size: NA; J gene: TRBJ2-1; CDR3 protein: CSVDPGLAGGRPYNEQFF; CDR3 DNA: TGCAGCGTTGACCCGGGACTAGCGGGAGGCCGCCCCTACAATGAGCAGTTCTTC
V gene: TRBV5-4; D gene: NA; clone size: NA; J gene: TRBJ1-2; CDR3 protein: CASSLGTVQANYGYTF; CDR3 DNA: TGTGCCAGCAGCTTGGGGACTGTTCAAGCTAACTATGGCTACACCTTC
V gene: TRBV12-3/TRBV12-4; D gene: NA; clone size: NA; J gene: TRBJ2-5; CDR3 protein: CASRVGEKETQYF; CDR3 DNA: TGTGCCAGCAGGGTAGGAGAAAAAGAGACCCAGTACTTC